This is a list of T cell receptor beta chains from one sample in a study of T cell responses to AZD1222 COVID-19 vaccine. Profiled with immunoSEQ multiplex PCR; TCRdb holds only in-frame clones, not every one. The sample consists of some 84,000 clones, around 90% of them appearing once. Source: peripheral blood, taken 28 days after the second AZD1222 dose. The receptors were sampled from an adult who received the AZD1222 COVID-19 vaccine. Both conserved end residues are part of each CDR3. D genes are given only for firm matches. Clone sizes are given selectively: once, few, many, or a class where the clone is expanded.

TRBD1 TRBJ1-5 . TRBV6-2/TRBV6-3 TGTGCCAGCAGTAGACAGGGATACAATCAGCCCCAGCATTTT CASSRQGYNQPQHF
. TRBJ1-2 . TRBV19 TGTGCCAGTAGTCCCTTCCCCAACGGCTATGGCTACACCTTC CASSPFPNGYGYTF
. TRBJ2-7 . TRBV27 TGTGCCAGCAGTTTATCTTTTGCAGGGACCTACGAGCAGTACTTC CASSLSFAGTYEQYF
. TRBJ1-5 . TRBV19 TGTGCCAGTATCCCCCAGACAGGATTCAATCAGCCCCAGCATTTT CASIPQTGFNQPQHF
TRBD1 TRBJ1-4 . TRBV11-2 TGTGCCAGCAAGATGACAGGGCTAATTGAAAAACTGTTTTTT CASKMTGLIEKLFF
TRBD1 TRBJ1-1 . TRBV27 TGTGCCAGCAGCCGTCGGACAGGGAACACTGAAGCTTTCTTT CASSRRTGNTEAFF
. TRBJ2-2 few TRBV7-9 TGTGCCAGCAGCTTAGAAGCAGCCGGGGAGCTGTTTTTT CASSLEAAGELFF
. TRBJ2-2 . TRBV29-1 TGCAGCGTCCAAACCTCGGACAGGAACACCGGGGAGCTGTTTTTT CSVQTSDRNTGELFF
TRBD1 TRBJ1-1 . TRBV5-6 TGTGCCAGCAGACCCCCCGGACAGGACACTGAAGCTTTCTTT CASRPPGQDTEAFF
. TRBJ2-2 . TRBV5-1 TGCGCCAGCAGCGATCAGGGCACCGGGGAGCTGTTTTTT CASSDQGTGELFF
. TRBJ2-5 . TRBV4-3 TGCGCCAGCAGCCAAGATCCACTCTCCCAAGAGACCCAGTACTTC CASSQDPLSQETQYF
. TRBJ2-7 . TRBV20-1 TGCAGTGCTAGTGAGTCCAGGGCCGTCTACGAGCAGTACTTC CSASESRAVYEQYF
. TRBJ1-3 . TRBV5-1 TGCGCCAGCAGCTTGAACCTGAACTCTGGAAACACCATATATTTT CASSLNLNSGNTIYF
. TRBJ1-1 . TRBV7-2 TGTGCCAGCAGCGGTACCACACTACAGGGTAAGGGAGCTTTCTTT CASSGTTLQGKGAFF
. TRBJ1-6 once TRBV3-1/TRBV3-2 TGTGCCAGCAGCCGGAAAAGTCAAGTCTCACCCCTCCACTTT CASSRKSQVSPLHF
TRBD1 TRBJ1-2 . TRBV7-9 TGTGCCAGCAGCCTCGGACAGGCTAACTATGGCTACACCTTC CASSLGQANYGYTF
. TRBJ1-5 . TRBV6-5 TGTGCCAGCAGTCGACAACCGAATCAGCCCCAGCATTTT CASSRQPNQPQHF
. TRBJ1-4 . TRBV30 TGTGCCTGGATTACTAGGGGAGCAACTAATGAAAAACTGTTTTTT CAWITRGATNEKLFF
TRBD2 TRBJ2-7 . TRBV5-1 TGCGCCAGCAGCTTGGCGGCGAGCGGGGGGATGAACGAGCAGTACTTC CASSLAASGGMNEQYF
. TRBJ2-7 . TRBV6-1 TGTGCCAGCAGCCCCCGTGACGAGCAGTACTTC CASSPRDEQYF
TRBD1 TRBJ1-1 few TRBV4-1 TGCGCCAGCAGCCAAGGGACAGGGACTTTCGACACTGAAGCTTTCTTT CASSQGTGTFDTEAFF
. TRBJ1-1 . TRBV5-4 TGTGCCAGCAGCTTACCCGGGAACTGGAACACTGAAGCTTTCTTT CASSLPGNWNTEAFF
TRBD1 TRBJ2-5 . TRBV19 TGTGCCAGTAGCCGGGACAGGGCAGAGACCCAGTACTTC CASSRDRAETQYF
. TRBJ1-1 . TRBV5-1 TGCGCCAGCAGCTTAGCAGGGACGGACACTGAAGCTTTCTTT CASSLAGTDTEAFF
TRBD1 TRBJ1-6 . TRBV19 TGTGCCAGTAGTATTGCAGGGGGCGCGGGGTCCTATAATTCACCCCTCCACTTT CASSIAGGAGSYNSPLHF
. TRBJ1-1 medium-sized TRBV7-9 TGTGCCAGCAGCTTAGACGGGGCGCTGAACACTGAAGCTTTCTTT CASSLDGALNTEAFF
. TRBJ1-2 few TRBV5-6 TGTGCCAGCAGCTCAGGGGCGCAGGGCTATGGCTACACCTTC CASSSGAQGYGYTF
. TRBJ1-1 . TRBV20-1 TGCAGTGCTAGTAGGGGGAACACTGAAGCTTTCTTT CSASRGNTEAFF
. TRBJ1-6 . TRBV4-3 TGCGCCAGCAGCCAAGATCACGGGGCGGGCAGGGCAACCCACTTT CASSQDHGAGRATHF
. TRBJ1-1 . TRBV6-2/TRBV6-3 TGTGCCAGCAGTTACAGGGTAAGCACTGAAGCTTTCTTT CASSYRVSTEAFF
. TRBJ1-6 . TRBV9 TGTGCCAGCAGCGCTCAGGGGCAAAATTCACCCCTCCACTTT CASSAQGQNSPLHF
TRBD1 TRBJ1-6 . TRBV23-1 TGCGCCAGCAGTCGCGAAGACCGGGACAGGGAGTCACCCCTCCACTTT CASSREDRDRESPLHF
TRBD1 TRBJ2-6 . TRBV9 TGTGCCAGCAGCAAAGAGACAGGGGTGTTCTCTGGGGCCAACGTCCTGACTTTC CASSKETGVFSGANVLTF
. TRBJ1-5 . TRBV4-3 TGCGCCAGCAGCCCTACGCGGTATAGCAATCAGCCCCAGCATTTT CASSPTRYSNQPQHF
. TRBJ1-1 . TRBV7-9 TGTGCCAGCAGCATCAGGGTCACTGAAGCTTTCTTT CASSIRVTEAFF
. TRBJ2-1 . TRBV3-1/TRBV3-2 TGTGCCAGCAGCCAAGATCTCCAGGGTTACGGTGATGAGCAGTTCTTC CASSQDLQGYGDEQFF
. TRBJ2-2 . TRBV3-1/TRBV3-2 TGTGCCAGCAGCCAAGGATCCCCAGGCGGGGAGCTGTTTTTT CASSQGSPGGELFF
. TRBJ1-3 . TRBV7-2 TGTGCCAGCAGCTTAGAGGGCAGCAACTCTGGAAACACCATATATTTT CASSLEGSNSGNTIYF
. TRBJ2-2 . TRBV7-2 TGTGCCAGCAGCTTCGGGGGTCTGGCGAACACCGGGGAGCTGTTTTTT CASSFGGLANTGELFF
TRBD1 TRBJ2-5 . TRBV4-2 TGTGCCAGCAGCCAAGGGGACAGGGGGCTGGAGACCCAGTACTTC CASSQGDRGLETQYF
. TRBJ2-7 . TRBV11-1 TGTGCCAGCAGCTTCCGCGTTGGCTACGAGCAGTACTTC CASSFRVGYEQYF
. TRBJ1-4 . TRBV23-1 TGCGCCAGCAGTAAAGTACGGTTATATGAAAAACTGTTTTTT CASSKVRLYEKLFF
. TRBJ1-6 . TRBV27 TGTGCCAGCAGTGCCCCGGGACCGAGCTCCTATAATTCACCCCTCCACTTT CASSAPGPSSYNSPLHF
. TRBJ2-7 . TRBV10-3 TGTGCCATCAGTGAGTCACGACGTAGCCTGGGCTACGAGCAGTACTTC CAISESRRSLGYEQYF
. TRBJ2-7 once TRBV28 TGTGCCAGCAGTTTGGCCATGGGCGCGGGGTACGAGCAGTACTTC CASSLAMGAGYEQYF
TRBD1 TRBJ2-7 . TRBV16 TGTGCCAGCAGCTCGGGACAGAACCCCTCCTACGAGCAGTACTTC CASSSGQNPSYEQYF
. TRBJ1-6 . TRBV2 TGTGCCAGCAGGCAGGACTATAATTCACCCCTCCACTTT CASRQDYNSPLHF
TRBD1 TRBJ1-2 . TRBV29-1 TGCAGCGTTGATCAGGGGGACTATGGCTACACCTTC CSVDQGDYGYTF
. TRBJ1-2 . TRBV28 TGTGCCAGTCGCGACGTGGGCTACACCTTC CASRDVGYTF
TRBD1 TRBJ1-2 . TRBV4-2 TGTGCCAGCAGCCAAGAACAGGGGGGGTACTATGGCTACACCTTC CASSQEQGGYYGYTF
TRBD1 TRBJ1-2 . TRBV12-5 TGTGCTAGTGGCCCACCGCCCGACACAGGGGGCCCTCACTATGGCTACACCTTC CASGPPPDTGGPHYGYTF
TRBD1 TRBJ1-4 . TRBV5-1 TGCGCCAGCAGGACAGGGGGGAGCATTACTAATGAAAAACTGTTTTTT CASRTGGSITNEKLFF